This T cell receptor beta chain is from a study of blood T cell repertoires in COVID-19. TCRdb's table, derived via immunoSEQ multiplex PCR, lists solely in-frame clones and lacks some. The table includes 300,000 to 350,000 clones, nearly 90% detected once. Sequenced input: PBMCs or T cells enriched from blood (not recorded which). This clonotype was sampled from a woman aged 18-29 years with acute COVID-19.

The CDR3 reads CASSLYGRSSYEQYF. The CDR3, as DNA: TGTGCCAGCAGCTTATACGGGAGGAGCTCCTACGAGCAGTACTTC. The rearrangement links TRBV5-4 to TRBJ2-7; TRBD2 aligns across 7 bases. Germline lookup yields CDR1 SGHNT and CDR2 YYREEE (reference sequence). With 2 bases clipped from V and 0 bases from J, the junction kept 5 bases outside the gene matches. The CDR3 spans 15 residues.